This T cell receptor beta chain derives from a study of shared clonotypes between healthy human individuals. Looking at the study overall: CD4 naive and memory got three plates each, CD8 naive two, CD8 memory one.

Naive CD8 cells lacked CD45RO, underwent positive selection for CCR7 and left out terminally differentiated effector memory CD45RA+ cells. Donors comprised only Caucasian adults living in Nashville, Tennessee. Findings of the study overall: An anticipated effect of sequencing depth on clonotype sharing among donors was recognized.

Germline CDR1 reads SGHDN; CDR2 reads FVKESK. The V end lost 1 base, the J end lost 3 bases, and 10 bases lay between the germline ends. The CDR3 covers 14 residues. As processed by the authors: Quality scores were absent from the junction-only immunoSEQ sequences, so filtering differed. Measured with immunoSEQ multiplex PCR; TCRdb has only the in-frame clones, and not every one. V and J calls and clone size follow that table, whereas D and trimming were derived from the DNA. The sample holds around 2,000,000 clones, 85% to 95% seen once. Note on this clone: Its target is unknown.

Sequenced material: naive CD8+ T cells from PBMCs. The receptor comes from a man in his late teens or twenties in good health. Some clones in this sample may be carry-over from other donors' samples. The chain has TRBV14 and TRBJ2-7; a weak D match, TRBD2 (6 bases). The DNA for the CDR3 is TGTGCCAGCAGCCAAGCCGGGAGTCTCTACGAGCAGTACTTC. Its protein is CASSQAGSLYEQYF.